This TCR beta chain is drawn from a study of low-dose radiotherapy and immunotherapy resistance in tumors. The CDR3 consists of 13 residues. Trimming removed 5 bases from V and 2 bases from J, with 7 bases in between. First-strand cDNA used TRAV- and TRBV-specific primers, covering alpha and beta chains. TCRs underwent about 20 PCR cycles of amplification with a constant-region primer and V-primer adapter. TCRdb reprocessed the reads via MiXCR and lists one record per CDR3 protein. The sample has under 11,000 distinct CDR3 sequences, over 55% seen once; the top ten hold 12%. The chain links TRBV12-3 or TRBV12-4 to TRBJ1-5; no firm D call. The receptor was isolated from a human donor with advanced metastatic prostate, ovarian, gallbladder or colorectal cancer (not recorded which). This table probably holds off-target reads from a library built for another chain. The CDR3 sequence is CASSASGNQPQHF. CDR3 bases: TGTGCCAGCAGTGCCAGCGGCAATCAGCCCCAGCATTTT.